Listed below are T cell receptor beta chains from one sample, sequenced in a study of blood T cell repertoires in COVID-19. TCRdb's copy holds only in-frame clones and misses some; the assay was immunoSEQ multiplex PCR. The sample shows 310,000 or so clones, 75% to 95% of them seen only once. Sequencing input: PBMCs or T cells enriched from blood (not recorded which). The receptors stem from a woman aged 25 to 39 who had recovered from COVID-19. The CDR3 runs from the conserved cysteine through the conserved F or W. Each record gives: D gene, CDR3 length, J gene, V gene, clone size, CDR3 protein, CDR3 DNA. A D gene is named only where the DNA matches it firmly. Size tells how often a clone was seen (once, few, many) or the class of an expanded clone, and some rows leave it out.

d_gene: NA
len: 15
j_gene: TRBJ2-1
v_gene: TRBV6-4
abundance: NA
CDR3aa: CASSVRGGGYNEQFF
CDR3nt: TGTGCCAGCAGTGTCCGGGGTGGAGGCTACAATGAGCAGTTCTTC

d_gene: NA
len: 14
j_gene: TRBJ1-3
v_gene: TRBV5-6
abundance: NA
CDR3aa: CASSLPGSGNTIYF
CDR3nt: TGTGCCAGCAGCTTGCCGGGGTCTGGAAACACCATATATTTT

d_gene: NA
len: 14
j_gene: TRBJ2-1
v_gene: TRBV6-4
abundance: NA
CDR3aa: CASSAGSSYNEQFF
CDR3nt: TGTGCCAGCAGTGCGGGTAGCTCCTACAATGAGCAGTTCTTC

d_gene: NA
len: 14
j_gene: TRBJ2-3
v_gene: TRBV5-4
abundance: NA
CDR3aa: CASSLKSVTDTQYF
CDR3nt: TGTGCCAGCAGCTTGAAGTCAGTCACAGATACGCAGTATTTT

d_gene: TRBD2
len: 16
j_gene: TRBJ2-7
v_gene: TRBV5-1
abundance: NA
CDR3aa: CASSLGLADNPYEQYF
CDR3nt: TGCGCCAGCAGCTTGGGACTAGCAGATAACCCCTACGAGCAGTACTTC

d_gene: NA
len: 13
j_gene: TRBJ1-4
v_gene: TRBV6-2/TRBV6-3
abundance: NA
CDR3aa: CASSSTDTRKLFF
CDR3nt: TGTGCCAGCAGCTCTACAGACACGCGCAAACTGTTTTTT

d_gene: NA
len: 16
j_gene: TRBJ1-5
v_gene: TRBV28
abundance: NA
CDR3aa: CASSPPRGSSNQPQHF
CDR3nt: TGTGCCAGCAGTCCCCCTAGAGGCTCTAGCAATCAGCCCCAGCATTTT

d_gene: TRBD1
len: 16
j_gene: TRBJ1-1
v_gene: TRBV28
abundance: NA
CDR3aa: CASSLGDRGWNTEAFF
CDR3nt: TGTGCCAGCAGTTTAGGGGACAGGGGGTGGAACACTGAAGCTTTCTTT

d_gene: NA
len: 14
j_gene: TRBJ1-4
v_gene: TRBV28
abundance: NA
CDR3aa: CASSPSRGGEKLFF
CDR3nt: TGTGCCAGCAGTCCATCCAGGGGAGGGGAAAAACTGTTTTTT

d_gene: NA
len: 14
j_gene: TRBJ2-2
v_gene: TRBV27
abundance: NA
CDR3aa: CASRLASNTGELFF
CDR3nt: TGTGCCAGCAGACTAGCTTCGAACACCGGGGAGCTGTTTTTT

d_gene: TRBD1
len: 16
j_gene: TRBJ1-1
v_gene: TRBV19
abundance: NA
CDR3aa: CASSFSPGTGTPEAFF
CDR3nt: TGTGCCAGTAGTTTTAGTCCGGGGACAGGGACCCCTGAAGCTTTCTTT

d_gene: TRBD2
len: 15
j_gene: TRBJ2-7
v_gene: TRBV7-8
abundance: NA
CDR3aa: CASSLARGAQGEQYF
CDR3nt: TGTGCCAGCAGCTTAGCGCGGGGGGCGCAGGGCGAGCAGTACTTC

d_gene: NA
len: 13
j_gene: TRBJ1-2
v_gene: TRBV27
abundance: NA
CDR3aa: CASSPWTDYGYTF
CDR3nt: TGTGCCAGCAGTCCGTGGACAGATTATGGCTACACCTTC

d_gene: NA
len: 13
j_gene: TRBJ2-7
v_gene: TRBV2
abundance: NA
CDR3aa: CASTRDKAYEQYF
CDR3nt: TGTGCCAGCACTCGGGACAAGGCCTACGAGCAGTACTTC

d_gene: TRBD2
len: 14
j_gene: TRBJ2-7
v_gene: TRBV28
abundance: NA
CDR3aa: CASSLTLAGYEQYF
CDR3nt: TGTGCCAGCAGTTTAACTCTAGCGGGCTACGAGCAGTACTTC

d_gene: TRBD1
len: 14
j_gene: TRBJ1-4
v_gene: TRBV6-5
abundance: NA
CDR3aa: CASKGGGPNEKLFF
CDR3nt: TGTGCCAGCAAAGGAGGGGGCCCTAATGAAAAACTGTTTTTT

d_gene: NA
len: 14
j_gene: TRBJ1-4
v_gene: TRBV18
abundance: NA
CDR3aa: CASSRGEGSGKLFF
CDR3nt: TGTGCCAGCTCGCGCGGGGAGGGGAGTGGAAAACTGTTTTTT

d_gene: TRBD1
len: 16
j_gene: TRBJ2-7
v_gene: TRBV5-1
abundance: NA
CDR3aa: CASTFDPTGGPYEQYF
CDR3nt: TGCGCCAGCACCTTTGATCCGACAGGGGGCCCCTACGAGCAGTACTTC

d_gene: TRBD2
len: 17
j_gene: TRBJ2-2
v_gene: TRBV7-9
abundance: few
CDR3aa: CASSLVNREDNTGELFF
CDR3nt: TGTGCCAGCAGCTTAGTCAATCGGGAGGACAACACCGGGGAGCTGTTTTTT

d_gene: TRBD1
len: 15
j_gene: TRBJ1-6
v_gene: TRBV28
abundance: NA
CDR3aa: CASTVDRGPNSPLHF
CDR3nt: TGTGCCAGCACTGTGGACAGGGGCCCTAATTCACCCCTCCACTTT

d_gene: NA
len: 15
j_gene: TRBJ2-7
v_gene: TRBV9
abundance: NA
CDR3aa: CASSPTPGEYYEQYF
CDR3nt: TGTGCCAGCAGCCCGACGCCGGGAGAATACTACGAGCAGTACTTC

d_gene: TRBD1
len: 16
j_gene: TRBJ2-5
v_gene: TRBV6-1
abundance: NA
CDR3aa: CASSGRMDRVYETQYF
CDR3nt: TGTGCCAGCAGTGGAAGAATGGACAGGGTCTACGAGACCCAGTACTTC

d_gene: TRBD1
len: 14
j_gene: TRBJ1-1
v_gene: TRBV7-9
abundance: NA
CDR3aa: CASSPFTGGAEAFF
CDR3nt: TGTGCCAGCAGCCCCTTTACAGGGGGTGCTGAAGCTTTCTTT

d_gene: NA
len: 16
j_gene: TRBJ1-6
v_gene: TRBV19
abundance: NA
CDR3aa: CASSPNLTGRNSPLHF
CDR3nt: TGTGCCAGTAGTCCCAACCTGACGGGAAGGAATTCACCCCTCCACTTT

d_gene: NA
len: 16
j_gene: TRBJ2-5
v_gene: TRBV7-2
abundance: NA
CDR3aa: CASSLGGVGRAETQYF
CDR3nt: TGTGCCAGCAGCTTAGGGGGCGTAGGCAGGGCAGAGACCCAGTACTTC

d_gene: NA
len: 17
j_gene: TRBJ1-2
v_gene: TRBV3-1/TRBV3-2
abundance: few
CDR3aa: CASSLTIGQRHNYGYTF
CDR3nt: TGTGCCAGCAGCCTTACTATAGGACAGAGACATAACTATGGCTACACCTTC

d_gene: NA
len: 14
j_gene: TRBJ1-5
v_gene: TRBV30
abundance: NA
CDR3aa: CAWSGLQIDQPQHF
CDR3nt: TGTGCCTGGAGTGGTTTACAGATCGATCAGCCCCAGCATTTT

d_gene: NA
len: 15
j_gene: TRBJ1-5
v_gene: TRBV3-1/TRBV3-2
abundance: NA
CDR3aa: CASSQGQSSNQPQHF
CDR3nt: TGTGCCAGCAGCCAAGGGCAATCTAGCAATCAGCCCCAGCATTTT

d_gene: NA
len: 19
j_gene: TRBJ2-2
v_gene: TRBV6-1
abundance: NA
CDR3aa: CASSEAGGARFQYTGELFF
CDR3nt: TGTGCCAGCAGTGAAGCGGGGGGGGCGCGATTTCAGTACACCGGGGAGCTGTTTTTT

d_gene: TRBD1
len: 14
j_gene: TRBJ1-1
v_gene: TRBV28
abundance: NA
CDR3aa: CASSLTGTDIEAFF
CDR3nt: TGTGCCAGCAGTTTAACCGGGACAGATATAGAAGCTTTCTTT

d_gene: TRBD1
len: 16
j_gene: TRBJ2-4
v_gene: TRBV28
abundance: once
CDR3aa: CASSTRRGGTKNIQYF
CDR3nt: TGTGCCAGCAGCACCCGACGAGGGGGCACGAAAAACATTCAGTACTTC

d_gene: TRBD2
len: 17
j_gene: TRBJ2-7
v_gene: TRBV9
abundance: NA
CDR3aa: CASSASFGSGGLYEQYF
CDR3nt: TGTGCCAGCAGCGCCTCATTTGGTTCGGGAGGCCTCTACGAGCAGTACTTC